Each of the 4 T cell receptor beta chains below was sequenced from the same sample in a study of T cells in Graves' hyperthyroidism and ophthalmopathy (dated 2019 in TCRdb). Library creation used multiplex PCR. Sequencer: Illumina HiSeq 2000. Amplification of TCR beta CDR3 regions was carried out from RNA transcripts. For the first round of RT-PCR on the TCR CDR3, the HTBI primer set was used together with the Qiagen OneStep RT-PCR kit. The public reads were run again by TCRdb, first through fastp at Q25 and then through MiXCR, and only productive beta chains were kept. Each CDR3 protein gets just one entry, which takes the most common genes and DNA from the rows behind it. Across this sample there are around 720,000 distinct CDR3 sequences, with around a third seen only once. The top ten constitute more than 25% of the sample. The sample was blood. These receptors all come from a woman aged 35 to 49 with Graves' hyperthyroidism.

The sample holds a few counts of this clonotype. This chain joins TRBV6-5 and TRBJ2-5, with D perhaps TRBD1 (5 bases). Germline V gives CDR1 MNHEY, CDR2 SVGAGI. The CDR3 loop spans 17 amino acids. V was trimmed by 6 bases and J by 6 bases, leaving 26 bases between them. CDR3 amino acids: CASSPSQGRPFLQTQYF. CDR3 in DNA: TGTGCCAGCAGCCCCAGTCAGGGCAGGCCATTCTTGCAGACCCAGTACTTC.

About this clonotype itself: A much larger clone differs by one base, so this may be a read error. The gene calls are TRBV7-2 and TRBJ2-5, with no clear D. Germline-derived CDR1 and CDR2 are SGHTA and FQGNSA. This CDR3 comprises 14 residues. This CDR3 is CASSSGNGREAQYF. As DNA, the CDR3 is TGTGCCAGCAGCTCTGGGAACGGACGAGAGGCCCAGTACTTC.

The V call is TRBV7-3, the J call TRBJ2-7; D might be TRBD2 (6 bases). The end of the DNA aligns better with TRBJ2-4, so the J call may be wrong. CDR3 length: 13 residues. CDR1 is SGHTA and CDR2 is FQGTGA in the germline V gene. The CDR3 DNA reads TGTGCCAGCAGCTTAAAACCGGGGGACATTCAGTACTTC. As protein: CASSLKPGDIQYF.

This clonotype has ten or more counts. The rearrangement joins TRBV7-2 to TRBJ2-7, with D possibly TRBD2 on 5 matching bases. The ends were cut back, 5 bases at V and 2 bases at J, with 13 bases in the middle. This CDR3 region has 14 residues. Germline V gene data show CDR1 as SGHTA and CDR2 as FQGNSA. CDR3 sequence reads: CASSTDGVTYEQYF. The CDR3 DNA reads TGTGCCAGCAGCACGGACGGGGTCACCTACGAGCAGTACTTC.